This TCR beta chain came from a study of shared T cell receptors in the human thymus. TCRdb's table, derived via immunoSEQ multiplex PCR, lists solely in-frame clones and lacks some. The repertoire has roughly 660,000 clones, approximately 90% of them found once; the top ten carry 0.01%. The length of the CDR3 is 17 residues. Germline CDR1 SGHRS, CDR2 YFSETQ. V was clipped by 1 base and J by 0 bases, with 14 bases between them. The same sample was also studied in work on human thymus T cells. That study adds: From resections taken during corrective heart surgery, the thymus tissue was obtained.

The sequencing sample was made of thymocytes. The receptor comes from a boy in the first two years of life with a congenital heart defect. V gene TRBV5-1 combines with J gene TRBJ2-1; TRBD2 is a possible D gene (6 bases). CDR3 protein: CASSLRGIRSSYNEQFF. DNA for the CDR3: TGCGCCAGCAGCTTGCGCGGGATAAGAAGCTCCTACAATGAGCAGTTCTTC.